Listed below are T cell receptor beta chains from one sample, sequenced in a study of identical twins' blood T cells. TCRdb reprocessed the 5' RACE reads with MiXCR, giving one entry per CDR3 protein. The sample consists of 400,000 or so distinct CDR3 sequences, roughly 30% of them appearing once. The source material was PBMCs. These receptors all stem from a woman aged 18-55 years in good health. CDR3s include the opening cysteine and the closing phenylalanine or tryptophan. D genes are given only for firm matches. Clone size, where shown, is once, few, many, or a class for clones that have expanded.

V	size	D	J	CDR3	DNA
TRBV11-3	.	TRBD1	TRBJ1-4	CASSISGTGIPNEKLFF	TGTGCCAGCAGCATATCCGGGACAGGCATCCCTAATGAAAAACTGTTTTTT
TRBV29-1	.	.	TRBJ2-3	CSQRDFTDTQYF	TGCAGCCAACGGGACTTCACAGATACGCAGTATTTT
TRBV7-9	.	.	TRBJ2-3	CASSLDSDTQYF	TGTGCCAGCAGCTTAGATTCAGATACGCAGTATTTT
TRBV6-6	.	.	TRBJ2-3	CASSYQGALTDTQYF	TGTGCCAGCAGTTATCAAGGAGCCCTCACAGATACGCAGTATTTT
TRBV11-3	.	TRBD1	TRBJ1-2	CANSLNQMGGQTYGYTF	TGTGCCAACAGCTTAAATCAAATGGGGGGACAGACCTATGGCTACACCTTC
TRBV20-1	few	TRBD1	TRBJ1-5	CSARSGQGAGQPQHF	TGCAGTGCTAGATCAGGACAGGGGGCAGGGCAGCCCCAGCATTTT
TRBV12-5	.	.	TRBJ2-1	CASGSLLLTPAYNEQFF	TGTGCTAGTGGTTCCTTATTGTTGACACCAGCCTACAATGAGCAGTTCTTC
TRBV20-1	few	.	TRBJ1-1	CSAGGTGNTEAFF	TGCAGTGCTGGAGGGACCGGGAACACTGAAGCTTTCTTT
TRBV6-5	many	.	TRBJ2-7	CASSYGLRTGFRYEQYF	TGTGCCAGCAGTTACGGACTTAGAACGGGATTCCGCTACGAGCAGTACTTC
TRBV10-3	few	TRBD2	TRBJ2-1	CAISQPIAGYNEQFF	TGTGCCATCAGCCAACCGATAGCGGGTTACAATGAGCAGTTCTTC